This is a list of T cell receptor beta chains from one sample in a study of T cells after yellow fever vaccination. A single record per CDR3 protein comes from TCRdb applying MiXCR to the 5' RACE reads. The table shows about 400,000 distinct CDR3 sequences, with under 7.5% occurring only once. Sample: PBMCs, taken 5 days after the yellow fever booster vaccination. The receptors shown here come from a man younger than 45 who received the YFV17D yellow fever vaccine. CDR3s include the opening cysteine and the closing phenylalanine or tryptophan. A D gene is named only where the DNA matches it firmly. Some rows mark clone size as missing; the rest say once, few, many or name a class of expanded clone.

>TRBJ2-1|TRBD2|TRBV30|-
TGTGCCTGGAGTGGTTTCGCGGGAGAGAGGGAGAAGGTCTACAATGAGCAGTTCTTC
CAWSGFAGEREKVYNEQFF
>TRBJ2-7|TRBD1|TRBV7-8|many
TGTGCCAGCAGCATCCAGACAGGGTACGACGAGCAGTACTTC
CASSIQTGYDEQYF
>TRBJ2-7|TRBD1|TRBV11-2|many
TGTGCCAGCAGCCCTCAGGGGGAAGGCTACGAGCAGTACTTC
CASSPQGEGYEQYF
>TRBJ2-2|-|TRBV14|many
TGTGCCAGCAGCCAGGGACTTTACACCGGGGAGCTGTTTTTT
CASSQGLYTGELFF
>TRBJ2-1|-|TRBV19|-
TGTGCCAGTAAACTAGGGCTTGAGCAGTTCTTC
CASKLGLEQFF
>TRBJ2-7|-|TRBV20-1|many
TGCAGTGGGGCGGTCACCTGGGAGCAGTACTTC
CSGAVTWEQYF
>TRBJ2-3|TRBD2|TRBV5-1|-
TGCGCCAGCAGTCGCCGGGGAGGGACAGATACGCAGTATTTT
CASSRRGGTDTQYF
>TRBJ1-1|-|TRBV20-1|many
TGCAGTGCGGAAACAGTGAACACTGAAGCTTTCTTT
CSAETVNTEAFF
>TRBJ2-7|TRBD2|TRBV6-5|many
TGTGCCAGCAGTTACGATTTTCCTAGCGGAGGACTGTACGAGCAGTACTTC
CASSYDFPSGGLYEQYF
>TRBJ2-7|-|TRBV15|few
TGTGCCGCGGGCAGGTCGGAGGGGTACGAGCAGTACTTC
CAAGRSEGYEQYF
>TRBJ2-1|-|TRBV28|many
TGTGCCAGCATCCGGGACACCACCTACAATGAGCAGTTCTTC
CASIRDTTYNEQFF